This TCR beta chain was sequenced during a study of blood T cell repertoires in COVID-19. Study-wide context: Some COVID-19 samples were acute and others convalescent; all came from the United States, Italy and Spain. PBMCs, B-cell-depleted T cells, or T cells provided the cDNA or gDNA that made up the material.

Methods used by the authors: Amplified reference gene primers provided the basis for estimating nucleated cell counts. Profiling relied on immunoSEQ multiplex PCR, and the TCRdb table lists in-frame clones only, not all of them. That table is the source of V, J and clone size, and D and trimming were worked out from the DNA. The sample shows 98,000 or so clones, around nine tenths of them seen only once. The CDR3 sequence is 15 residues long. Germline lookup yields CDR1 MNHEY and CDR2 SVGAGI. V lost 6 bases to trimming and J lost 7 bases, with 19 bases between them. The receptor was isolated from a human donor in a cohort sampled during active COVID-19. V and J are TRBV6-5 and TRBJ2-1; D perhaps matches TRBD1 (5 bases). Source material: peripheral blood. CDR3 residues: CASRETPGFPNEQFF. The CDR3 nucleotides are TGTGCCAGCAGGGAGACCCCAGGGTTCCCGAATGAGCAGTTCTTC.